This TCR beta chain is from a study of blood T cell repertoires in COVID-19. Study overall: Collection of acute and convalescent COVID-19 samples took place in the United States, Italy and Spain.

Sequenced by immunoSEQ multiplex PCR; TCRdb stores in-frame clones only, minus some. The repertoire includes around 140,000 clones, roughly nine tenths of them detected once, and about an eighth sits in the top ten. Patients in Seattle were enrolled during active infection, then followed longitudinally. The CDR3 consists of 17 residues. From germline, CDR1 is SEHNR and CDR2 FQNEAQ (reference sequence). The ends were cut back, 7 bases at V and 3 bases at J, with 23 bases in the middle. The chain employs TRBV7-9 and TRBJ2-3; D unclear. What was sequenced was peripheral blood. This clonotype originated in a man aged 18-30 years with COVID-19, enrolled during active disease. This CDR3 reads CASIARRVTPNTDTQYF. DNA for the CDR3: TGTGCCAGCATAGCTCGCCGCGTTACTCCGAATACAGATACGCAGTATTTT.